Here is one TCR beta chain with its context. It lacks a known antigen. Base qualities are not at hand, and no much larger clone is one base apart. In the prospective study, participants were roughly 18 to 95 years old, resided in 24 geographic areas of the United States, and were enrolled through a virtual design. In the prospective study, participants were assigned to cohorts based on the clinical history participants reported in a screening survey and a study questionnaire. Recovered participants in ImmuneRACE Cohort 3 were defined by two consecutive negative NP/OP PCR tests, clearance by a healthcare professional, or resolution of symptoms. Mobile phlebotomists in the prospective study collected whole blood, serum and a nasopharyngeal or oropharyngeal swab from every participant. Participants in the prospective study had the option to provide additional blood draws and questionnaires over a roughly two-month period. Before DNA extraction, prospective study blood samples were shipped either frozen or at room temperature.

This sample was included in a study of blood T cell repertoires in COVID-19 (dated by TCRdb to between 2020 and 2021). Study-wide context: Samples from collaborators originated in the United States, Italy and Spain and spanned both the acute and convalescent phases of COVID-19. The repertoires were released in a freely available public database intended as a resource for research on the immune response to SARS-CoV-2. The sample metadata nearly always contained a de-identified subject ID, COVID-19 status, age in years and sex. Where HLA class I and class II types were available, the types were taken from metadata supplied by the sample provider, not from assay-based typing. The samples were drawn from the first 160 participants of the ongoing ImmuneRACE study and from over a thousand subjects provided by 6 global collaborators. The dataset comprised deeply sampled blood TCRbeta repertoires from subjects exposed to, actively infected with, or recovered from COVID-19. The prospective study material was composed of cDNA or gDNA derived from T cells, B-cell-depleted T cells, or PBMCs.

V and J are truncated by 2 bases and 7 bases respectively, leaving an intervening sequence of 10 bases. The germline V gene provides CDR1 SGDLS and CDR2 YYNGEE. The CDR3 has 14 amino acids, counting the end cysteine and phenylalanine. The read is trimmed to its CDR3 DNA, 42 bases read in frame from base 1. Broad study findings and their caveats: The quantity of clinical and demographic metadata differed by source and by participant and was supplied without curation.

TCRbeta CDR3 regions were amplified from genomic DNA using the immunoSEQ Assay, a bias-controlled multiplex PCR. Per the source publication's procedure: Nucleated cell counts per sample were estimated from amplification of reference gene primers within the assay. To quantify the absolute abundance of each unique TCRbeta CDR3 rearrangement, sequence reads were collapsed and filtered. For each sample, productive Simpson clonality was calculated as the square root of Simpson's diversity index across productive rearrangements. What TCRdb holds here is the immuneACCESS table cut down to in-frame rearrangements. Part of the clones is not present; checked against another copy, under half of the missing clones reflect an unresolved V gene, and the others are unexplained. V, J and clone size derive from that table, while D and trimming were established from the DNA sequence. The sample data list around 170,000 clones, and approximately 85% of these were observed just once. The top ten hold approximately 9% of the sample.

Sequenced sample: PBMCs or T cells enriched from blood (not recorded which). This clonotype was obtained from a woman aged 18 to 35 who had recovered from COVID-19. The sequence joins TRBV9 to TRBJ1-6, with TRBD1 as a weak D call on 5 bases. The DNA reads TGTGCCAGCAGCGTTGGACAAATCAATTCACCCCTCCACTTT. It translates as CASSVGQINSPLHF.